These 32 T cell receptor beta chains were sequenced from one sample in a study of T-cell reconstitution after alpha-beta-depleted transplantation in children. A library of TCRbeta sequences, prepared with unique molecular identifiers, was generated. TCRdb re-analysed the PCR reads in MiXCR, keeping a single row per CDR3 protein. Altogether about a million distinct CDR3 sequences are present, about 31% being singletons, with the ten largest covering approximately 30%. Sequences were derived from PBMCs, mostly from graft donor cells, sampled 360 days after TCRalphabeta/CD19-depleted stem cell transplant. Source of these receptors: a boy under three years old who had a stem cell transplant for SCID, so the T cells may come from the graft donor.

The chain has TRBV15 and TRBJ2-1; 12 bases fit TRBD1. This CDR3 region has 17 residues. CDR1 and CDR2 (germline): LNHNV, YYDKDF (reference sequence). The junction had 13 bases not matched to a gene; V was cut back by 5 bases and J by 8 bases. CDR3 coding DNA: TGTGCCACCAGCGGGTACACCCGGGACAGGGGGCTGTATGAGCAGTTCTTC. It translates to CATSGYTRDRGLYEQFF.

V usage is TRBV20-1 and J usage is TRBJ1-1; D gene unclear. The germline CDR1 and CDR2 sequences are DFQATT and SNEGSKA (reference sequence). The CDR3 is 13 amino acids. Trimming took off 3 bases at V and 3 bases at J, with 11 bases between the two ends. The CDR3 DNA reads TGCAGTGCTAGTAGGGCTAGAGACACTGAAGCTTTCTTT. Residues: CSASRARDTEAFF.

This clonotype was detected many times. The genes are TRBV7-9 and TRBJ2-1, with no clear D. The V end was cut by 2 bases, the J end by 1 base, with 6 bases between. Germline V CDR1 and CDR2: SEHNR, FQNEAQ (reference sequence). The CDR3 has 14 residues. The CDR3 nucleotides are TGTGCCAGCAGCTTATTGGGGTCCTACAATGAGCAGTTCTTC. The encoded protein is CASSLLGSYNEQFF.

This chain connects TRBV4-1 to TRBJ2-7; 9 bases fit TRBD2. From germline, CDR1 is MGHRA and CDR2 YSYEKL. The CDR3 sequence is 18 residues long. After removal of 0 bases from V and 6 bases from J, the junction contained 15 bases not matched to a gene. CDR3 residues: CASSQESPGVAGVFEQYF. CDR3 DNA: TGCGCCAGCAGCCAAGAATCCCCAGGGGTAGCGGGGGTCTTCGAGCAGTACTTC.

This clonotype was recorded a few times. J is TRBJ2-7 and V is TRBV5-1; D is perhaps TRBD1 (6 bases). V was clipped by 2 bases and J by 5 bases, with 17 bases between them. The germline V gene has CDR1 SGHRS and CDR2 YFSETQ. The CDR3 loop spans 15 amino acids. The CDR3 sequence is CASSFTPGTSHEQYF. CDR3 DNA sequence: TGCGCCAGCAGCTTCACCCCGGGGACATCCCACGAGCAGTACTTC.

V usage is TRBV20-1 and J usage is TRBJ2-1, with 12 bases matching TRBD2. In germline, CDR1 is DFQATT, CDR2 SNEGSKA (reference sequence). V lost 6 bases, J lost 7 bases, and 16 bases stayed unmatched. The CDR3 extends over 17 amino acids. CDR3 sequence reads: CSAPTPSSGGARNEQFF. The CDR3 DNA reads as TGCAGTGCCCCGACTCCATCTAGCGGGGGGGCCAGAAATGAGCAGTTCTTC.

J is TRBJ1-4 and V is TRBV5-1; 10 bases match TRBD1. Losses at the gene ends were 4 bases for V and 4 bases for J; bases not matched to a gene: 7. The CDR3 has 16 residues. Germline assignment: CDR1 SGHRS and CDR2 YFSETQ. The CDR3 loop is CASSQTGGLGNEKLFF. In nucleotides, the CDR3 is TGCGCCAGCAGCCAGACAGGGGGCCTTGGTAATGAAAAACTGTTTTTT. The complete variable domain, with remaining parts taken from reference TRBV5-1 and TRBJ1-4, reads KAGVTQTPRYLIKTRGQQVTLSCSPISGHRSVSWYQQTPGQGLQFLFEYFSETQRNKGNFPGRFSGRQFSNSRSEMNVSTLELGDSALYLCASSQTGGLGNEKLFFGSGTQLSVL.

This clonotype was seen only a few times. The chain carries TRBV5-1 and TRBJ2-1; D is perhaps TRBD1 (5 bases). The CDR3 runs 16 residues. CDR1 SGHRS and CDR2 YFSETQ come from the germline V gene. Trimming cost V 3 bases and J 0 bases, with 13 bases left between them. CDR3 region: CASSSVGVGSYNEQFF. The CDR3 region has the DNA TGCGCCAGCAGCTCGGTAGGGGTAGGCTCCTACAATGAGCAGTTCTTC.

This clonotype has just a few counts. The rearrangement joins TRBV29-1 to TRBJ2-5, with D possibly TRBD2 on 6 matching bases. Between the trimmed V and J ends, which lost 7 bases and 5 bases, there was a span of 17 bases. The CDR3 length is 13 residues. Looked up from germline, CDR1 is SQVTM and CDR2 is ANQGSEA. The CDR3 protein is CSAGRERRETQYF. CDR3 bases: TGCAGCGCTGGACGGGAGAGGAGGGAGACCCAGTACTTC.

The CDR3 region has the DNA TGTGCCAGCAGCATCCGACACTTGGGATCCGGGGAGCTGTTTTTT. This codes for CASSIRHLGSGELFF. The J gene is TRBJ2-2, the V gene TRBV11-2; D is undetermined. Trimming shortened V by 5 bases and J by 6 bases, and 16 bases separated the two germline ends. There are 15 residues in the CDR3. CDR1 and CDR2 from the germline V gene are SGHAT and FQNNGV. The complete variable domain, with remaining parts taken from reference TRBV11-2 and TRBJ2-2, reads EAGVAQSPRYKIIEKRQSVAFWCNPISGHATLYWYQQILGQGPKLLIQFQNNGVVDDSQLPKDRFSAERLKGVDSTLKIQPAKLEDSAVYLCASSIRHLGSGELFFGEGSRLTVL.

A few counts support this clonotype. V is TRBV10-3 and J is TRBJ2-3, with 13 bases matching TRBD2. The CDR3 is made up of 16 amino acids. Germline V CDR1 and CDR2: ENHRY, SYGVKD. Trimming removed 6 bases from V and 5 bases from J; junction bases left unmatched: 8. CDR3 amino acids: CAISPTSGGEKDTQYF. The CDR3 DNA sequence: TGTGCCATCAGCCCCACTAGCGGGGGGGAGAAAGATACGCAGTATTTT.

This chain joins TRBV10-2 and TRBJ1-1; D is undetermined. CDR1 WSHSY and CDR2 SAAADI come from the germline V gene. The CDR3 spans 13 residues. The germline V and J ends were trimmed by 0 bases and 4 bases, with 6 bases remaining between them. DNA of the CDR3: TGCGCCAGCAGTGAGTCGATCGGCACTGAAGCTTTCTTT. It encodes CASSESIGTEAFF.

The chain carries TRBV4-2 and TRBJ2-7, with D possibly TRBD2 on 5 matching bases. CDR3 length: 15 residues. Germline V CDR1 and CDR2: LGHNA, YNFKEQ. Trimming pared 6 bases from V and 3 bases from J, leaving 18 bases between. The CDR3 is CASSPDQRGIYEQYF. CDR3 coding DNA: TGTGCCAGCAGTCCCGACCAAAGAGGGATCTACGAGCAGTACTTC.

This clonotype was recorded a few times. The rearrangement uses TRBV6-1 and TRBJ1-2; TRBD1 aligns across 8 bases. V shed 6 bases, J shed 7 bases, and the junction held 10 bases outside the gene matches. The CDR3 extends over 14 amino acids. Germline CDR1 is MNHNS and CDR2 is SASEGT. The CDR3: CASRGQGDQAGYTF. The CDR3, as DNA: TGTGCCAGCAGAGGACAGGGAGATCAAGCTGGCTACACCTTC.

This chain joins TRBV12-3 or TRBV12-4 and TRBJ1-1, with TRBD1 as a possible D gene (5 bases). This CDR3 comprises 13 residues. With 5 bases removed from V and 4 bases from J, the gap between germline ends came to 11 bases. The CDR3 bases are TGTGCCAGCAGTCCTGCTAGGGGCACTGAAGCTTTCTTT. Residues: CASSPARGTEAFF.

This clonotype was counted once. This chain uses TRBV3-1 with TRBJ2-5; D may correspond to TRBD1 or TRBD2 (5 bases each). Trimming pared 1 base from V and 5 bases from J, leaving 14 bases between. CDR3 length: 15 amino acids. Germline CDR1 and CDR2: LGHDT and YNNKEL (reference sequence). The CDR3 nucleotides are TGTGCCAGCAGCCAAGGTGAGGGGTTCGAGGAGACCCAGTACTTC. Protein sequence: CASSQGEGFEETQYF.

This chain connects TRBV7-9 to TRBJ2-3; D possibly matches TRBD1 or TRBD2 (5 bases each). Germline loops: CDR1 SEHNR, CDR2 FQNEAQ (reference sequence). This CDR3 region has 14 residues. The V end lost 1 base, the J end lost 7 bases, and 12 bases lay between the germline ends. For the CDR3, the DNA is TGTGCCAGCAGCTTAGGTGGGGGACCCAATACGCAGTATTTT. Translating it yields CASSLGGGPNTQYF.

This clonotype was detected a few times. The V gene is TRBV20-1, the J gene TRBJ2-3; D unresolved. Trimming stripped 4 bases from V and 5 bases from J, with 10 bases between. Germline loops: CDR1 DFQATT, CDR2 SNEGSKA (reference sequence). CDR3 length: 12 residues. The CDR3 DNA reads as TGCAGTGCTAATGGGCTGGGAGATACGCAGTATTTT. This translates into CSANGLGDTQYF.

Here the CDR3 reads CASRLHIYQPQHF. In nucleotides, the CDR3 is TGCGCCAGCAGGCTCCACATCTATCAGCCCCAGCATTTT. The rearrangement joins TRBV5-1 to TRBJ1-5; D unclear. Deletions cut 5 bases from V and 5 bases from J, with 11 bases between. Germline values: CDR1 SGHRS, CDR2 YFSETQ. CDR3 length: 13 residues.

This clonotype was observed a handful of times. This CDR3 fails to terminate in the conserved phenylalanine or tryptophan, so it likely reflects a read error. The limits of the CDR3 on the DNA are not certain, so only TCRdb's listed CDR3 is given. This chain joins TRBV6-2 or TRBV6-3 and TRBJ2-1; the DNA was not compared with TRBD1, the D call given in the table. From germline, CDR1 is MNHEY and CDR2 SVGEGT. The CDR3 length equals 14 residues, ends included. This CDR3 reads CASTLPPPWGRVVI.

The V call is TRBV4-3, the J call TRBJ1-1; no clear D gene. The V and J ends lost 0 bases and 1 base respectively, with 9 bases between them. The CDR3 length is 15 residues. Germline CDR1 is LGHNA and CDR2 is YSLEER. The DNA of the CDR3 is TGCGCCAGCAGCCAAGAGCATTGGGGGAACACTGAAGCTTTCTTT. Translated, it gives CASSQEHWGNTEAFF.

The chain recombines TRBV5-6 with TRBJ1-2; unclear D gene. CDR3 length: 14 residues. The germline V gene encodes CDR1 SGHDT and CDR2 YYEEEE. V was pared by 0 bases and J by 2 bases, with 8 bases between. The CDR3 coding sequence is TGTGCCAGCAGCTTGGCCAGGAACAACTATGGCTACACCTTC. Translation gives CASSLARNNYGYTF.

This clonotype appeared a single time. The J gene is TRBJ2-7, the V gene TRBV20-1; 8 bases align to TRBD1. From germline, CDR1 is DFQATT and CDR2 SNEGSKA (reference sequence). With V trimmed by 1 base and J by 1 base, 6 bases remained unmatched. The CDR3 contains 15 residues. The CDR3 DNA follows: TGCAGTGCTAGAGGAGACAGGGGCCTATCCTACGAGCAGTACTTC. The encoded protein is CSARGDRGLSYEQYF.

CDR3 sequence (DNA): TGCGCCAGCAGCCCTCGGACAAATTATTCACCCCTCCACTTT. This translates into CASSPRTNYSPLHF. The rearrangement links TRBV5-1 to TRBJ1-6; TRBD1 might be the D (5 bases). V was shortened by 4 bases and J by 8 bases, with 13 bases between the two germline ends. Germline V CDR1 and CDR2: SGHRS, YFSETQ. The CDR3 runs to 14 residues. The full variable domain, its missing parts supplied by reference TRBV5-1 and TRBJ1-6, is KAGVTQTPRYLIKTRGQQVTLSCSPISGHRSVSWYQQTPGQGLQFLFEYFSETQRNKGNFPGRFSGRQFSNSRSEMNVSTLELGDSALYLCASSPRTNYSPLHFGNGTRLTVT.

On this clonotype: A single base separates this from a much larger clone, so it may be a read error. The chain joins TRBV7-3 to TRBJ2-6; D not certain. The CDR3 covers 16 residues. The germline V gene encodes CDR1 SGHTA and CDR2 FQGTGA. Trimming took 0 bases from V and 0 from J, leaving 6 bases between them. The DNA of the CDR3 is TGTGCCAGCAGCTTAACGGGGAACTCTGGGGCCAACGTCCTGACTTTC. This codes for CASSLTGNSGANVLTF. Complete variable domain (other parts from reference TRBV7-3 and TRBJ2-6): GAGVSQTPSNKVTEKGKYVELRCDPISGHTALYWYRQSLGQGPEFLIYFQGTGAADDSGLPNDRFFAVRPEGSVSTLKIQRTERGDSAVYLCASSLTGNSGANVLTFGAGSRLTVL.

The chain is built from TRBV5-1 and TRBJ2-3, with 7 positions matching TRBD1. J was trimmed by 2 bases and V by 4 bases; bases with no gene match: 7. The CDR3 consists of 15 residues. In germline, CDR1 is SGHRS, CDR2 YFSETQ. CDR3 sequence (DNA): TGCGCCAGCAGCCCACACAGGGGACACACAGATACGCAGTATTTT. This translates into CASSPHRGHTDTQYF.

This chain links TRBV19 with TRBJ2-1, with D perhaps TRBD2 (5 bases). Looked up from germline, CDR1 is LNHDA and CDR2 is SQIVND (reference sequence). V lost 3 bases to trimming and J lost 9 bases, with 18 bases between them. This CDR3 has 15 amino acids. CDR3 nucleotides: TGTGCCAGTAGTATGGGGAGTCTCGAACGCGCTGAGCAGTTCTTC. Protein: CASSMGSLERAEQFF.

The CDR3 coding sequence is TGCAGTGCCACACGACAGGTGGTAAATGAGCAGTTCTTC. As protein: CSATRQVVNEQFF. The J gene is TRBJ2-1, the V gene TRBV20-1; tentative D call: TRBD1 (6 bases). V shed 6 bases and J shed 7 bases, with 16 bases lying between them. This CDR3 spans 13 amino acids. In germline, CDR1 is DFQATT, CDR2 SNEGSKA (reference sequence).

This clonotype was counted between two and nine times. The chain has TRBV9 and TRBJ2-3; no clear D. The CDR3 runs to 14 residues. In germline, CDR1 is SGDLS, CDR2 YYNGEE. Trimming took off 2 bases at V and 0 bases at J, with 7 bases between the two ends. The CDR3 loop is CASSVDLSTDTQYF. The CDR3 DNA reads TGTGCCAGCAGCGTGGACCTGAGCACAGATACGCAGTATTTT.

The table lists this clonotype with a few counts. This chain links TRBV12-3 or TRBV12-4 with TRBJ2-5, with 11 bases fitting TRBD2. Trimming took 8 bases from V and 2 from J; bases not matched to a gene: 4. This CDR3 spans 14 amino acids. The CDR3 is CASASGGPQETQYF. For the CDR3, the DNA is TGTGCCAGCGCTAGCGGGGGGCCTCAAGAGACCCAGTACTTC.

The rearrangement links TRBV7-9 to TRBJ1-1, with D possibly matching TRBD1 (5 bases). V was pared by 1 base and J by 5 bases, with 14 bases between. CDR1 is SEHNR, CDR2 FQNEAQ, per germline (reference sequence). The length of the CDR3 is 15 residues. The CDR3 is CASSLGWGESTEAFF. The CDR3 DNA reads as TGTGCCAGCAGCTTAGGATGGGGGGAATCAACTGAAGCTTTCTTT. The full variable domain, completed using reference TRBV7-9 and TRBJ1-1, is DTGVSQNPRHKITKRGQNVTFRCDPISEHNRLYWYRQTLGQGPEFLTYFQNEAQLEKSRLLSDRFSAERPKGSFSTLEIQRTEQGDSAMYLCASSLGWGESTEAFFGQGTRLTVV.

This chain uses TRBV29-1 with TRBJ2-7, with no clear D. Trimming took off 3 bases at V and 1 base at J, with 10 bases between the two ends. The CDR3 totals 13 residues. Germline lookup yields CDR1 SQVTM and CDR2 ANQGSEA. CDR3 amino acids: CSVEDLGSYEQYF. The CDR3 DNA is TGCAGCGTTGAGGACCTGGGGTCCTACGAGCAGTACTTC.